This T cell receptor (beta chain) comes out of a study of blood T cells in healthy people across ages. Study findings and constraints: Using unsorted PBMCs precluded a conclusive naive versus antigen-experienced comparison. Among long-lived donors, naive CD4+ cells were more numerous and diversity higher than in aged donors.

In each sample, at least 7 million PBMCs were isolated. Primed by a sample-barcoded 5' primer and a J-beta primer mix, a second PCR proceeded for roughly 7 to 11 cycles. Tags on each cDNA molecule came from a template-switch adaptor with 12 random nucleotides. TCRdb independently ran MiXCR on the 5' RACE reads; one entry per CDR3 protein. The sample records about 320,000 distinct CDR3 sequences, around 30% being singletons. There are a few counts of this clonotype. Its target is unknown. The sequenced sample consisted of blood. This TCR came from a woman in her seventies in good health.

CDR3 loop: CASSLLRGRKEETQYF. CDR3 in DNA: TGTGCCAGCAGCTTACTCCGGGGGCGCAAGGAAGAGACCCAGTACTTC. The V call is TRBV7-6, the J call TRBJ2-5; possibly TRBD1 or TRBD2 for D (6 bases each). CDR1 SGHVS and CDR2 FNYEAQ come from the germline V gene. The length of the CDR3 is 16 residues. Trimming removed 2 bases at V and 3 bases at J, with 16 bases between.